The 8 T cell receptor beta chains below were found in one sample sequenced in a study of early T cells in non-severe SARS-CoV-2 infection. TCRdb independently ran MiXCR on the 5' RACE reads; one entry per CDR3 protein. This table has approximately 70,000 distinct CDR3 sequences, about 11% appearing once. The sequenced sample was whole blood. These receptors were obtained from an adult who was a healthcare worker with PCR-confirmed SARS-CoV-2 infection or an uninfected control (not recorded which).

This chain connects TRBV7-2 to TRBJ2-2; D could derive from TRBD1 or TRBD2 (5 bases each). The V and J ends lost 2 bases and 2 bases respectively, with 12 bases between them. Germline CDR1 and CDR2: SGHTA and FQGNSA. The length of the CDR3 is 16 residues. DNA for the CDR3: TGTGCCAGCAGCTTACTGGGGGTTGGAAACACCGGGGAGCTGTTTTTT. Translated: CASSLLGVGNTGELFF.

This clonotype was recorded at least ten times. The chain uses TRBV11-2 and TRBJ2-7; possible D gene TRBD1, 6 bases. With 2 bases removed from V and 10 bases from J, the gap between germline ends came to 15 bases. The CDR3 covers 13 residues. Per germline, CDR1 SGHAT and CDR2 FQNNGV. CDR3 nucleotide sequence: TGTGCCAGCAGCTTATGGCAGGGGATTCGACAGTACTTC. It specifies CASSLWQGIRQYF.

The sample holds a few counts of this clonotype. This chain uses TRBV7-2 with TRBJ1-5; a possible D gene is TRBD1 (6 bases). V was shortened by 5 bases and J by 4 bases, with 9 bases between the two germline ends. The CDR3 is 13 amino acids. The V gene's germline CDR1 is SGHTA and CDR2 FQGNSA. CDR3 sequence (DNA): TGTGCCAGCAGCCCCCAGGGGAATCAGCCCCAGCATTTT. Translation gives CASSPQGNQPQHF.

The chain is built from TRBV25-1 and TRBJ2-7; D is perhaps TRBD1 (5 bases). Germline assignment: CDR1 MGHDK and CDR2 SYGVNS. The CDR3 contains 14 residues. The V gene lost 4 bases and the J gene lost 5 bases, with 15 bases spanning the gap. The CDR3 DNA follows: TGTGCCAGCAGTGGGCTAGGGGTGGGGCACGAGCAGTACTTC. This codes for CASSGLGVGHEQYF.

In this sample, this clonotype turned up a few times. The chain uses TRBV5-1 and TRBJ2-3, with a tentative D call TRBD2 (5 bases). The length of the CDR3 is 15 residues. Trimming shortened V by 0 bases and J by 1 base, and 9 bases separated the two germline ends. Germline V CDR1 and CDR2: SGHRS, YFSETQ. CDR3 region: CASSLVGERTDTQYF. CDR3 DNA sequence: TGCGCCAGCAGCTTGGTTGGGGAGCGCACAGATACGCAGTATTTT.

This clonotype was recorded many times. The CDR3 reads CAISDLAGHNEQFF. The CDR3 region has the DNA TGTGCCATCAGTGATCTAGCGGGACACAATGAGCAGTTCTTC. The chain recombines TRBV10-3 with TRBJ2-1, with 9 bases aligning to TRBD2. The V gene's germline CDR1 is ENHRY and CDR2 SYGVKD. With V trimmed by 3 bases and J by 5 bases, 2 bases remained unmatched. This CDR3 has 14 amino acids.

The gene calls are TRBV7-8 and TRBJ1-4, with no clear D. Trimming pared 1 base from V and 7 bases from J, leaving 13 bases between. The CDR3 spans 15 residues. The V gene's germline CDR1 is SGHVS and CDR2 FQNEAQ. The CDR3 nucleotides read TGTGCCAGCAGCTTAGGGGGTAGTCTAAGTGAAAAACTGTTTTTT. Protein sequence: CASSLGGSLSEKLFF.

This clonotype was observed a handful of times. V is TRBV7-9 and J is TRBJ2-3; 12 bases agree with TRBD2. Germline V gene lookup returns CDR1 SEHNR and CDR2 FQNEAQ (reference sequence). V gave up 2 bases and J gave up 6 bases; unmatched junction bases: 6. The CDR3 is 16 amino acids. The CDR3 coding sequence is TGTGCCAGCAGCTTACGTCTAGCGGGAGGGTCGGATACGCAGTATTTT. It translates to CASSLRLAGGSDTQYF.